The 21 T cell receptor beta chains in this list originate from one sample, sequenced in a study of T cell responses to AZD1222 COVID-19 vaccine. TCRdb's copy holds only in-frame clones and misses some; the assay was immunoSEQ multiplex PCR. The sample holds 150,000 to 200,000 clones, around 88% seen once. The sample consisted of peripheral blood, taken 28 days after the second AZD1222 dose. The source of these receptors is an adult who received the AZD1222 COVID-19 vaccine.

The V gene is TRBV27, the J gene TRBJ2-3, with 8 bases identical to TRBD2. The CDR3 has 13 residues. V lost 8 bases, J lost 2 bases, and 3 bases stayed unmatched. The V gene's germline CDR1 is MNHEY and CDR2 SMNVEV (reference sequence). The CDR3 is CASGLAVTDTQYF. CDR3 coding DNA: TGTGCCAGCGGACTAGCCGTCACAGATACGCAGTATTTT.

This clone showed up just a few times. V gene TRBV9 combines with J gene TRBJ2-1; 7 nucleotides match TRBD2. Trimming removed 0 bases from V and 3 bases from J; junction bases left unmatched: 6. CDR1 and CDR2 (germline): SGDLS, YYNGEE. The CDR3 consists of 16 residues. The DNA for the CDR3 is TGTGCCAGCAGCGTAGCGGGGGGACCCCTCTACAATGAGCAGTTCTTC. This encodes CASSVAGGPLYNEQFF.

The chain links TRBV19 to TRBJ2-1, with unresolved D. V lost 1 base and J lost 5, with 3 bases in between. CDR3 length equals 12 residues. The germline V gene encodes CDR1 LNHDA and CDR2 SQIVND (reference sequence). CDR3 sequence reads: CASSIANNEQFF. DNA for the CDR3: TGTGCCAGTAGTATAGCCAACAATGAGCAGTTCTTC.

The genes are TRBV19 and TRBJ1-5, with D possibly matching TRBD1 (5 bases). Trimming stripped 3 bases from V and 8 bases from J, with 14 bases between. CDR3 length equals 14 residues. Germline V gene sequence: CDR1 LNHDA, CDR2 SQIVND (reference sequence). CDR3 amino acids: CASSIQGQSEPQHF. CDR3 DNA sequence: TGTGCCAGTAGTATCCAGGGCCAGTCAGAGCCCCAGCATTTT.

The chain carries TRBV4-2 and TRBJ2-2; 11 nucleotides agree with TRBD2. The CDR3 length is 17 residues. With 1 base clipped from V and 5 bases from J, the junction kept 6 bases outside the gene matches. The germline V gene has CDR1 LGHNA and CDR2 YNFKEQ. The DNA of the CDR3 is TGTGCCAGCAGCCAAGTTAGTCCTAGCGGGGGGACCGGGGAGCTGTTTTTT. Protein: CASSQVSPSGGTGELFF.

The chain links TRBV5-5 to TRBJ1-2; TRBD1 is a possible D gene (6 bases). This CDR3 has 13 amino acids. From germline, CDR1 is SGHKS and CDR2 YYEKEE (reference sequence). Trimming removed 6 bases from V and 8 bases from J, with 17 bases in between. This CDR3 is CASTLGGFGGYTF. The CDR3 region has the DNA TGTGCCAGCACCCTAGGGGGGTTCGGGGGCTACACCTTC.

This rearrangement joins TRBV3-1 (or the pseudogene TRBV3-2) to TRBJ2-7, with 10 bases matching TRBD1. The CDR3 has 14 amino acids. Trimming took 4 bases from V and 3 from J; bases not matched to a gene: 3. Germline V lookup: CDR1 LGHDT, CDR2 YNNKEL (reference sequence). CDR3 DNA sequence: TGTGCCAGCAGCCCTGGACAGGGGGACTACGAGCAGTACTTC. Its translation: CASSPGQGDYEQYF.

V is TRBV25-1 and J is TRBJ2-5; D remains ambiguous. The CDR3 is 14 residues long. With 1 base removed from V and 5 bases from J, the gap between germline ends came to 11 bases. Germline V lookup: CDR1 MGHDK, CDR2 SYGVNS. The CDR3 region has the DNA TGTGCCAGCAGTGAATTCTCTATTTCGGAGACCCAGTACTTC. It yields the protein CASSEFSISETQYF. Full variable domain (rest looked up from reference TRBV25-1 and TRBJ2-5): EADIYQTPRYLVIGTGKKITLECSQTMGHDKMYWYQQDPGMELHLIHYSYGVNSTEKGDLSSESTVSRIRTEHFPLTLESARPSHTSQYLCASSEFSISETQYFGPGTRLLVL.

V usage is TRBV30 and J usage is TRBJ1-3; D might be TRBD1 (6 bases). Germline CDR1 reads GTSNPN; CDR2 reads SVGIG (reference sequence). The CDR3 consists of 13 residues. Trimming cost V 8 bases and J 2 bases, with 13 bases left between them. CDR3 residues: CARRGITGNTIYF. The DNA of the CDR3 is TGTGCCCGAAGGGGGATCACTGGAAACACCATATATTTT.

This chain uses TRBV4-1 with TRBJ2-4; D uncertain. From germline, CDR1 is MGHRA and CDR2 YSYEKL. With 0 bases removed from V and 0 bases from J, the gap between germline ends came to 9 bases. The length of the CDR3 is 16 residues. The CDR3 sequence: CASSQDPGLAKNIQYF. The CDR3 DNA reads TGCGCCAGCAGCCAAGACCCAGGCCTAGCCAAAAACATTCAGTACTTC.

V is TRBV7-9 and J is TRBJ2-7, with D possibly TRBD1 on 5 matching bases. CDR1 and CDR2 from the germline V gene are SEHNR and FQNEAQ (reference sequence). Between the trimmed V and J ends, which lost 5 bases and 2 bases, there was a span of 25 bases. The CDR3 is 18 residues long. CDR3: CASSDTLSRTRAPYEQYF. The CDR3 nucleotides read TGTGCCAGCAGCGATACCCTCTCCCGGACAAGGGCCCCCTACGAGCAGTACTTC. The complete variable domain, with remaining parts taken from reference TRBV7-9 and TRBJ2-7, reads DTGVSQNPRHKITKRGQNVTFRCDPISEHNRLYWYRQTLGQGPEFLTYFQNEAQLEKSRLLSDRFSAERPKGSFSTLEIQRTEQGDSAMYLCASSDTLSRTRAPYEQYFGPGTRLTVT.

The chain joins TRBV7-2 to TRBJ2-7; D call uncertain. The CDR3 has 15 amino acids. Trimming left V 5 bases short and J 1 base short, with 15 bases between. Germline V gene sequence: CDR1 SGHTA, CDR2 FQGNSA. The CDR3: CASSQGLSMSYEQYF. Here the CDR3 DNA reads TGTGCCAGCAGCCAAGGGCTTTCCATGTCCTACGAGCAGTACTTC.

The V call is TRBV7-2, the J call TRBJ2-7; maybe TRBD2 (6 bases). Germline V gene data show CDR1 as SGHTA and CDR2 as FQGNSA. Trimming shortened V by 2 bases and J by 6 bases, and 14 bases separated the two germline ends. The CDR3 contains 14 residues. The CDR3 DNA reads as TGTGCCAGCAGCTTATATCAGCTAGCGATCGAGCAGTACTTC. This codes for CASSLYQLAIEQYF.

The chain uses TRBV3-1 (or the pseudogene TRBV3-2) and TRBJ1-1; D unclear. Germline V gene lookup returns CDR1 LGHDT and CDR2 YNNKEL (reference sequence). V was pared by 4 bases and J by 1 base, with 7 bases between. CDR3 length: 13 amino acids. As DNA, the CDR3 is TGTGCCAGCAGCCCCTCGTGGAACACTGAAGCTTTCTTT. It yields the protein CASSPSWNTEAFF.

The J gene is TRBJ2-7, the V gene TRBV5-6; 11 positions match TRBD1. CDR3 length: 13 residues. J gave up 0 bases and V 10 bases, and 3 bases lay outside the gene matches. The V gene's germline CDR1 is SGHDT and CDR2 YYEEEE. Here the CDR3 DNA reads TGTGCCGTAGGGACAGGGGGCTCCTACGAGCAGTACTTC. It translates to CAVGTGGSYEQYF.

The chain uses TRBV27 and TRBJ2-7, with D possibly being TRBD1 (6 bases). The CDR3 is made up of 15 amino acids. Per the germline V gene, CDR1 is MNHEY and CDR2 is SMNVEV (reference sequence). Trimming cost V 2 bases and J 4 bases, with 15 bases left between them. CDR3 loop: CASSLLGQLKYEQYF. CDR3 DNA sequence: TGTGCCAGCAGTTTACTCGGACAGTTAAAGTACGAGCAGTACTTC.

The CDR3 is CASSDLLRGGSDTQYF. The CDR3 nucleotides are TGCGCCAGCAGTGATTTGTTGCGGGGGGGATCAGATACGCAGTATTTT. The gene calls are TRBV10-2 and TRBJ2-3, with 9 bases identical to TRBD2. CDR3 length: 16 residues. Per the germline V gene, CDR1 is WSHSY and CDR2 is SAAADI. The V segment lost 3 bases and the J segment 4 bases; nucleotides outside the gene matches: 8.

J is TRBJ2-2 and V is TRBV6-5; a weak D match, TRBD2 (5 bases). CDR1 is MNHEY, CDR2 SVGAGI, per germline. Trimming removed 7 bases at V and 2 bases at J, with 14 bases between. The CDR3 runs to 15 residues. The CDR3, as DNA: TGTGCCAGCACGAGGGTGTTTGAAAACACCGGGGAGCTGTTTTTT. It encodes CASTRVFENTGELFF.

About this clone itself: A single base separates this from a much larger clone, so it may be a read error. The rearrangement joins TRBV6-5 to TRBJ1-1, with D maybe TRBD1 (6 bases). Germline CDR1 reads MNHEY; CDR2 reads SVGAGI. This CDR3 region has 14 residues. V was shortened by 2 bases and J by 0 bases, with 7 bases between the two germline ends. CDR3 DNA sequence: TGTGCCAGCAGTTACGGACAGATGAACACTGAAGCTTTCTTT. It translates to CASSYGQMNTEAFF.

This clone is a singleton in its sample. The chain uses TRBV4-1 and TRBJ1-6; 8 bases map to TRBD1. The CDR3 sequence is 17 residues long. Germline loops: CDR1 MGHRA, CDR2 YSYEKL. V shed 1 base, J shed 10 bases, and the junction held 12 bases outside the gene matches. Written as DNA, the CDR3 is TGCGCCAGCAGCCAAGTAGGCGTACACAGGGGGGGATCACCCCTCCACTTT. As protein: CASSQVGVHRGGSPLHF.

The chain carries TRBV27 and TRBJ2-7; TRBD2 agrees at 15 bases. The V gene end was trimmed by 8 bases and the J gene end by 9 bases; junction bases not matched to a gene: 5. The CDR3 is made up of 13 amino acids. Germline assignment: CDR1 MNHEY and CDR2 SMNVEV (reference sequence). The DNA for the CDR3 is TGTGCCAGCGGGACTAGCGGGGGGTTAGGGCAGTACTTC. It yields the protein CASGTSGGLGQYF.